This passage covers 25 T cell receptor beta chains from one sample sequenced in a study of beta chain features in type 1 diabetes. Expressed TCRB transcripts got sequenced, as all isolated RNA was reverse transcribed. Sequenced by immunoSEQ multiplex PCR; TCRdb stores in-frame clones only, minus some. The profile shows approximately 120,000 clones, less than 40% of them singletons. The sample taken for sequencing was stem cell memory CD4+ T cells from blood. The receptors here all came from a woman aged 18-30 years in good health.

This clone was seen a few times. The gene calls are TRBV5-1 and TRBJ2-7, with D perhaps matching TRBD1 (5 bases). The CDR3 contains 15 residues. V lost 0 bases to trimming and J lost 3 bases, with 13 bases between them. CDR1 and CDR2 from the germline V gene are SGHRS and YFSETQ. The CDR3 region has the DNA TGCGCCAGCAGCTTGGTTACAGGCGACGGCTACGAGCAGTACTTC. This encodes CASSLVTGDGYEQYF.

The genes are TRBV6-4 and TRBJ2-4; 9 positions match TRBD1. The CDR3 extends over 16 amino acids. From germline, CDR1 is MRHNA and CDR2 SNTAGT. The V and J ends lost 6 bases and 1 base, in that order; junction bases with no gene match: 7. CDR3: CASSHRTGEAKNIQYF. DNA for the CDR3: TGTGCCAGCAGCCATCGGACAGGGGAGGCCAAAAACATTCAGTACTTC.

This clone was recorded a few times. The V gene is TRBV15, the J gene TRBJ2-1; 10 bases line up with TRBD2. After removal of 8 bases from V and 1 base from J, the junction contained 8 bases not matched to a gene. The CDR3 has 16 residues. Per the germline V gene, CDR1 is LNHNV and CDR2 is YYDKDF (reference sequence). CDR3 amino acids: CATRHQAGGSYNEQFF. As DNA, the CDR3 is TGTGCCACCCGACATCAAGCGGGAGGGTCCTACAATGAGCAGTTCTTC.

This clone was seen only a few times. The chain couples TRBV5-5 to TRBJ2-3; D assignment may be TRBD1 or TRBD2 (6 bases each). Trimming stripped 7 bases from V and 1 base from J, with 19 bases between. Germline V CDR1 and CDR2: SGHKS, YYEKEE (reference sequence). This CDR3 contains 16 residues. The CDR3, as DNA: TGTGCCAGCGGCGTGGGACACGGGGGAGGCACAGATACGCAGTATTTT. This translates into CASGVGHGGGTDTQYF.

The CDR3 protein is CASSFTGISYGYTF. For the CDR3, the DNA is TGTGCCAGCAGCTTTACCGGGATTTCCTATGGCTACACCTTC. This chain joins TRBV7-9 and TRBJ1-2; D gene unclear. This CDR3 is 14 amino acids long. Germline values: CDR1 SEHNR, CDR2 FQNEAQ (reference sequence). V lost 3 bases to trimming and J lost 4 bases, with 12 bases between them.

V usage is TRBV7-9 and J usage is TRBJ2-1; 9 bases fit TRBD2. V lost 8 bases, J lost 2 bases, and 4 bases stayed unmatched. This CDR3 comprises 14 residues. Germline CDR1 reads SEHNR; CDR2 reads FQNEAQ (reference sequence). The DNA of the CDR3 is TGTGCCAGCTCGAGACTAGCGGCCTACAATGAGCAGTTCTTC. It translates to CASSRLAAYNEQFF.

CDR3 DNA sequence: TGTGCCAGCAGCCGAGCGGGAGACGCCTACAATGAGCAGTTCTTC. It translates to CASSRAGDAYNEQFF. The V and J genes are TRBV7-9 and TRBJ2-1; 8 bases align to TRBD2. V trimming: 5 bases; J trimming: 2 bases; junction bases outside the gene matches: 5. This CDR3 has 15 amino acids. Germline lookup yields CDR1 SEHNR and CDR2 FQNEAQ (reference sequence). The whole variable domain, remainder taken from reference TRBV7-9 and TRBJ2-1, is DTGVSQNPRHKITKRGQNVTFRCDPISEHNRLYWYRQTLGQGPEFLTYFQNEAQLEKSRLLSDRFSAERPKGSFSTLEIQRTEQGDSAMYLCASSRAGDAYNEQFFGPGTRLTVL.

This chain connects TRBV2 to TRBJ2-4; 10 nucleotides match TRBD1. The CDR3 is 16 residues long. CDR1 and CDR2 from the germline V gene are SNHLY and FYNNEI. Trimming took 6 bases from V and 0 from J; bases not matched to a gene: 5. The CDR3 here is CASRGQGSRAKNIQYF. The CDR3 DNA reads TGTGCCAGCAGGGGACAGGGGTCGAGAGCCAAAAACATTCAGTACTTC.

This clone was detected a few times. The CDR3 is CASSFSETTYEQYF. The DNA of the CDR3 is TGCGCCAGCAGCTTTTCCGAGACAACTTACGAGCAGTACTTC. V usage is TRBV5-1 and J usage is TRBJ2-7; D unresolved. This CDR3 is built from 14 residues. The ends were cut back, 2 bases at V and 4 bases at J, with 13 bases in the middle. CDR1 SGHRS and CDR2 YFSETQ come from the germline V gene. The whole variable domain, remainder taken from reference TRBV5-1 and TRBJ2-7, is KAGVTQTPRYLIKTRGQQVTLSCSPISGHRSVSWYQQTPGQGLQFLFEYFSETQRNKGNFPGRFSGRQFSNSRSEMNVSTLELGDSALYLCASSFSETTYEQYFGPGTRLTVT.

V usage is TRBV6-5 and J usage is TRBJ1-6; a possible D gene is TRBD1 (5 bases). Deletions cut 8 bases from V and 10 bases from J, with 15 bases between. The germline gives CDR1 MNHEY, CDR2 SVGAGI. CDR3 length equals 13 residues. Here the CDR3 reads CASSREVGSPLHF. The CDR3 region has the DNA TGTGCCAGCTCCAGGGAGGTTGGATCACCCCTCCACTTT.

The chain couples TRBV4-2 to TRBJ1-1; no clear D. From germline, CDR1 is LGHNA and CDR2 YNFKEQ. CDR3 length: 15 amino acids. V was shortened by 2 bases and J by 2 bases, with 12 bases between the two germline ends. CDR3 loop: CASSQRSYGNTEAFF. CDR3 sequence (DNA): TGTGCCAGCAGCCAAAGATCTTACGGTAACACTGAAGCTTTCTTT.

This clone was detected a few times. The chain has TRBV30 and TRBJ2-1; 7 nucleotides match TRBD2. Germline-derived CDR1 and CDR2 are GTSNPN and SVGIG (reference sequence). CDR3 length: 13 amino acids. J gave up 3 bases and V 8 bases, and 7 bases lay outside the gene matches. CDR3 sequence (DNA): TGTGCCGGGGGACGGACTAGCTACAATGAGCAGTTCTTC. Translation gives CAGGRTSYNEQFF.

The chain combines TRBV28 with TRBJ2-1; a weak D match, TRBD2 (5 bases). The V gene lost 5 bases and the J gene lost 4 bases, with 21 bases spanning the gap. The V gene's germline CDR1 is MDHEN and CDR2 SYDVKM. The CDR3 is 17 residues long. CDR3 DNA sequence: TGTGCCAGCAGTCCCTCCGCACTAGTGGGCCTTTACAATGAGCAGTTCTTC. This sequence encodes CASSPSALVGLYNEQFF.

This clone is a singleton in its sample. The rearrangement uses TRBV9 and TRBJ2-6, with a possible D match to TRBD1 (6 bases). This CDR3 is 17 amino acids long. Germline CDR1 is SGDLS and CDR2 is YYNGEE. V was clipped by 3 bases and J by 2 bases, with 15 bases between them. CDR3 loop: CASSATGQSAGANVLTF. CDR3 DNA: TGTGCCAGCAGCGCCACAGGGCAAAGTGCTGGGGCCAACGTCCTGACTTTC.

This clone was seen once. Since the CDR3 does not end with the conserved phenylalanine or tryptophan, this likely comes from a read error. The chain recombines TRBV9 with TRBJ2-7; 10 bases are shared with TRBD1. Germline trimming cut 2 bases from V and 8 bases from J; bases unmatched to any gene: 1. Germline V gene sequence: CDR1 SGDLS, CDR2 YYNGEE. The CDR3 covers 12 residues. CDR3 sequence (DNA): TGTGCCAGCAGCGTGACAGGGGGCAAGCAGTACTAC. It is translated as CASSVTGGKQYY.

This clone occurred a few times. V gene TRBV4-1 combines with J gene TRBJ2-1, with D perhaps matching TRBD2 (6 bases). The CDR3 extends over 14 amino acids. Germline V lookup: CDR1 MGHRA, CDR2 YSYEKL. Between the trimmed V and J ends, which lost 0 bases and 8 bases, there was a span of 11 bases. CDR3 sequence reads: CASSQDPLAHEQFF. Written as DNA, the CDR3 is TGCGCCAGCAGCCAAGATCCACTAGCCCATGAGCAGTTCTTC.

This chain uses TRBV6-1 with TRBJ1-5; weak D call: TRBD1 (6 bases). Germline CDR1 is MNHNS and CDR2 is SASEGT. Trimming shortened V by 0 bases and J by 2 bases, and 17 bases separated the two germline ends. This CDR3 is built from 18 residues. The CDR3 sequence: CASSEAQRAGQRNQPQHF. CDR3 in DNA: TGTGCCAGCAGTGAAGCGCAACGGGCCGGACAGCGCAATCAGCCCCAGCATTTT.

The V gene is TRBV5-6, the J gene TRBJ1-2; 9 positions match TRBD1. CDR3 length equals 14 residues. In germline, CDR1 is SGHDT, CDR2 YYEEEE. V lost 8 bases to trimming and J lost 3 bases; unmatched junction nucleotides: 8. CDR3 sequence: CASTGTGNYYGYTF. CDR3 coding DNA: TGTGCCAGTACGGGGACAGGGAACTACTATGGCTACACCTTC.

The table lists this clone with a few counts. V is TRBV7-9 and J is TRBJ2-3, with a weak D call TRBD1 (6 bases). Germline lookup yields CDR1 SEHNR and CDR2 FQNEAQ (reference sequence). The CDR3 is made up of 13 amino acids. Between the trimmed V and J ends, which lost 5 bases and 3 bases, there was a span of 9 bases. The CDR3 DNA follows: TGTGCCAGCAGCCCCCAGGGGACAGATACGCAGTATTTT. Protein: CASSPQGTDTQYF.

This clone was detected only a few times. The CDR3 reads CASSSLSEQYF. The CDR3 DNA is TGCGCCAGCAGCTCTTTGAGCGAGCAGTACTTC. J is TRBJ2-7 and V is TRBV5-1; D is unclear. The CDR3 has 11 amino acids. Trimming stripped 3 bases from V and 6 bases from J, with 7 bases between. Germline-derived CDR1 and CDR2 are SGHRS and YFSETQ.

The CDR3 DNA follows: TGCAGCGTTGAAGGGCCCGGACAGGGGGCATCATCTAGGGTCCCAGATACGCAGTATTTT. It yields the protein CSVEGPGQGASSRVPDTQYF. The chain has TRBV29-1 and TRBJ2-3; TRBD1 agrees at 11 bases. J lost 4 bases, V lost 1 base, and 19 bases had no gene match. The CDR3 totals 20 residues. CDR1 and CDR2 (germline): SQVTM, ANQGSEA.

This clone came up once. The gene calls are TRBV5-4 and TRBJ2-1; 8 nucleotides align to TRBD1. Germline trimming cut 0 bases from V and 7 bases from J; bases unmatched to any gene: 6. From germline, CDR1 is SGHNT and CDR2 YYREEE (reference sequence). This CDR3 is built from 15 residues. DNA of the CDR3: TGTGCCAGCAGCTTGGATGCAGGGGGCTGGAATGAGCAGTTCTTC. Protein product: CASSLDAGGWNEQFF. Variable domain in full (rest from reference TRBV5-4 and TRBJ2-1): ETGVTQSPTHLIKTRGQQVTLRCSSQSGHNTVSWYQQALGQGPQFIFQYYREEENGRGNFPPRFSGLQFPNYSSELNVNALELDDSALYLCASSLDAGGWNEQFFGPGTRLTVL.

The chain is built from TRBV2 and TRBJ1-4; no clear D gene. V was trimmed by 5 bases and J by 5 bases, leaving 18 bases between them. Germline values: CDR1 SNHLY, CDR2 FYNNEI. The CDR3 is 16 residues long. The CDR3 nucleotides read TGTGCCAGCAGTAGCACGACCACAGTTACAAATGAAAAACTGTTTTTT. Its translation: CASSSTTTVTNEKLFF.

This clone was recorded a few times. CDR3: CASSRGQGTDTQYF. CDR3 nucleotides: TGTGCCAGCAGCCGAGGACAGGGCACAGATACGCAGTATTTT. The chain joins TRBV6-5 to TRBJ2-3, with 7 bases that match TRBD1. Trimming at V came to 6 bases and at J to 1 base, leaving 4 bases not matched to a gene. Germline CDR1 and CDR2: MNHEY and SVGAGI. This CDR3 spans 14 amino acids.

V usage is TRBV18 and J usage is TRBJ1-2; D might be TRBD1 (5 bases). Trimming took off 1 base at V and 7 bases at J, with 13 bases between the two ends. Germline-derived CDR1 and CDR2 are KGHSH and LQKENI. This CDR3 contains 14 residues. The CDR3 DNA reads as TGTGCCAGCTCACCACTACGGGGGGATCCTGGCTACACCTTC. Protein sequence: CASSPLRGDPGYTF. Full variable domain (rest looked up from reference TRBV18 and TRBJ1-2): NAGVMQNPRHLVRRRGQEARLRCSPMKGHSHVYWYRQLPEEGLKFMVYLQKENIIDESGMPKERFSAEFPKEGPSILRIQQVVRGDSAAYFCASSPLRGDPGYTFGSGTRLTVV.